The 17 T cell receptor beta chains below all came from one sample that was sequenced in a study of radiation and T cells in renal cell carcinoma. The time point is: baseline pretreatment blood. Treatment here: 15 Gy SBRT to primary tumor, nephrectomy 4 weeks later. Method: immunoSEQ multiplex PCR; TCRdb's copy keeps in-frame clones and lacks some. The data hold about 130,000 clones, with roughly 80% observed a single time. Sequencing used blood, obtained from a patient whose treatment included radiotherapy and nephrectomy. These receptors all stem from a woman aged 55-75 years with renal cell carcinoma.

The chain has TRBV14 and TRBJ2-3; D unclear. The ends were cut back, 1 base at V and 8 bases at J, with 13 bases in the middle. CDR3 length: 14 amino acids. Germline-derived CDR1 and CDR2 are SGHDN and FVKESK. CDR3 nucleotide sequence: TGTGCCAGCAGCCAAGCAAACAGCCTCGGTACGCAGTATTTT. It is translated as CASSQANSLGTQYF.

The chain carries TRBV7-2 and TRBJ1-4; no clear D gene. Germline loops: CDR1 SGHTA, CDR2 FQGNSA. The CDR3 has 14 residues. V lost 5 bases, J lost 7 bases, and 14 bases lay in between. CDR3 DNA: TGTGCCAGCAGCCGCCTCTTTGATGGTGAAAAACTGTTTTTT. This sequence encodes CASSRLFDGEKLFF. The complete variable domain, with remaining parts taken from reference TRBV7-2 and TRBJ1-4, reads GAGVSQSPSNKVTEKGKDVELRCDPISGHTALYWYRQSLGQGLEFLIYFQGNSAPDKSGLPSDRFSAERTGGSVSTLTIQRTQQEDSAVYLCASSRLFDGEKLFFGSGTQLSVL.

Only one count was recorded for this clone. The rearrangement links TRBV27 to TRBJ2-4; tentatively, D is TRBD2 (7 bases). The V gene's germline CDR1 is MNHEY and CDR2 SMNVEV (reference sequence). The CDR3 runs 17 residues. The V and J ends lost 6 bases and 4 bases respectively, with 22 bases between them. The CDR3 nucleotides are TGTGCCAGCAGGGGACCTCGAGGGGGGGAGAAGAAAAACATTCAGTACTTC. It codes for CASRGPRGGEKKNIQYF.

In this sample, this clone turned up a few times. The genes are TRBV4-3 and TRBJ2-7, with D possibly TRBD2 on 6 matching bases. V shed 1 base and J shed 5 bases, with 15 bases lying between them. The CDR3 has 15 amino acids. Per the germline V gene, CDR1 is LGHNA and CDR2 is YSLEER. The chain's CDR3 is CASSQAIGEVDEQYF. CDR3 coding DNA: TGCGCCAGCAGCCAAGCGATCGGGGAGGTTGACGAGCAGTACTTC.

The genes are TRBV6-5 and TRBJ2-5; D is possibly TRBD1 or TRBD2 (5 bases each). The CDR3 sequence is 15 residues long. Between the trimmed V and J ends, which lost 2 bases and 5 bases, there was a span of 15 bases. Germline V CDR1 and CDR2: MNHEY, SVGAGI. The CDR3 bases are TGTGCCAGCAGTTACCGGCCCGGGACGTCGGAGACCCAGTACTTC. It codes for CASSYRPGTSETQYF.

V gene TRBV19 combines with J gene TRBJ1-4; D is unresolved. The CDR3 has 12 amino acids. V was shortened by 5 bases and J by 12 bases, with 13 bases between the two germline ends. Germline CDR1 LNHDA, CDR2 SQIVND (reference sequence). CDR3 nucleotides: TGTGCCAGTAGTTTGGAAGGGTTGGAACTGTTTTTT. Its translation is CASSLEGLELFF.

The chain combines TRBV2 with TRBJ1-6, with D unresolved. Trimming shortened V by 7 bases and J by 10 bases, and 23 bases separated the two germline ends. The V gene's germline CDR1 is SNHLY and CDR2 FYNNEI. The CDR3 contains 16 residues. CDR3 sequence: CASTPLGGRIGSPLHF. CDR3 nucleotides: TGTGCCAGCACCCCCTTAGGAGGCCGAATTGGATCACCCCTCCACTTT.

This clone was recorded a few times. This chain uses TRBV13 with TRBJ2-2, with D perhaps TRBD1 (7 bases). In germline, CDR1 is PRHDT, CDR2 FYEKMQ (reference sequence). V lost 4 bases, J lost 4 bases, and 10 bases lay in between. This CDR3 region has 14 residues. Written as DNA, the CDR3 is TGTGCCAGCAGCTCGCAGGGGGGCACCGGGGAGCTGTTTTTT. It yields the protein CASSSQGGTGELFF.

CDR3: CASSIEGLLGYTF. The DNA for the CDR3 is TGTGCCAGTAGTATAGAAGGGCTCCTGGGCTACACCTTC. The chain recombines TRBV19 with TRBJ1-2; D call uncertain. Germline loops: CDR1 LNHDA, CDR2 SQIVND (reference sequence). V dropped 0 bases and J dropped 8 bases, with 10 bases sitting between them. CDR3 length equals 13 residues.

This clone has a handful of counts. One end of the junction is discordant with germline, which a read error may explain. J is TRBJ1-2 and V is TRBV5-1, with TRBD1 matching 9 bases. The CDR3 is 14 amino acids. CDR1 and CDR2 from the germline V gene are SGHRS and YFSETQ. For the CDR3, the DNA is TGCGCCAGCAGTTCCGGGACAGGGAACTCTGGCTACACCTTC. Translating it yields CASSSGTGNSGYTF.

V is TRBV27 and J is TRBJ2-7; 12 positions agree with TRBD2. CDR3 length: 14 residues. The germline V gene encodes CDR1 MNHEY and CDR2 SMNVEV (reference sequence). Trimming cost V 6 bases and J 6 bases; bases outside gene matches: 6. In nucleotides, the CDR3 is TGTGCCAGCAGGAGACTAGCGGGAGACGGCGAGCAGTACTTC. Translating it yields CASRRLAGDGEQYF.

The chain recombines TRBV12-1 with TRBJ1-3; TRBD1, the D gene given by the table, was not confirmed from the DNA. TRBV12-1 constitutes a pseudogene. The CDR3 is 14 residues long. The CDR3 coding sequence is TGTGCCAGCATTCTTAAGGGGTTCGCGCACACCATATATTTT. Encoded protein: CASILKGFAHTIYF.

This chain uses TRBV5-1 with TRBJ1-2; 8 bases map to TRBD1. Germline CDR1 and CDR2: SGHRS and YFSETQ. The CDR3 has 15 residues. Unmatched junction bases numbered 5, after V lost 0 bases and J lost 4 bases. CDR3 sequence: CASSLGQGASYGYTF. The CDR3, as DNA: TGCGCCAGCAGCTTGGGGCAGGGGGCAAGCTATGGCTACACCTTC.

The chain uses TRBV19 and TRBJ2-2; D unclear. CDR3 size: 14 residues. With 1 base removed from V and 4 bases from J, the gap between germline ends came to 7 bases. Germline V gene sequence: CDR1 LNHDA, CDR2 SQIVND (reference sequence). The CDR3, as DNA: TGTGCCAGTAGTATAGGGGTAGGCACCGGGGAGCTGTTTTTT. Translation: CASSIGVGTGELFF. Full variable domain (outside the CDR3, taken from reference TRBV19 and TRBJ2-2): DGGITQSPKYLFRKEGQNVTLSCEQNLNHDAMYWYRQDPGQGLRLIYYSQIVNDFQKGDIAEGYSVSREKKESFPLTVTSAQKNPTAFYLCASSIGVGTGELFFGEGSRLTVL.

The J gene is TRBJ2-7, the V gene TRBV6-6; D is ambiguous. Germline CDR1 reads MNHNY; CDR2 reads SVGAGI (reference sequence). V lost 0 bases to trimming and J lost 7 bases, with 10 bases between them. The CDR3 has 13 amino acids. In DNA, the CDR3 is TGTGCCAGCAGTTACTCTCCGTGGAAGGAGCAGTACTTC. This gives the protein CASSYSPWKEQYF.

V is TRBV5-1 and J is TRBJ1-1; possibly TRBD1 for D (6 bases). Germline V lookup: CDR1 SGHRS, CDR2 YFSETQ. V was shortened by 0 bases and J by 6 bases, with 9 bases between the two germline ends. CDR3 length: 13 amino acids. CDR3 sequence reads: CASSLGRGAEAFF. The DNA of the CDR3 is TGCGCCAGCAGCTTGGGTAGGGGGGCTGAAGCTTTCTTT.

The CDR3 region is CASSLNGRDTDTQYF. In DNA, the CDR3 is TGTGCCAGCAGCTTAAATGGAAGGGACACAGATACGCAGTATTTT. The J gene is TRBJ2-3, the V gene TRBV7-3; unclear D gene. Germline lookup yields CDR1 SGHTA and CDR2 FQGTGA. This CDR3 region has 15 residues. Trimming removed 1 base at V and 2 bases at J, with 10 bases between.